This T cell receptor (beta chain) is drawn from a study of cytomegalovirus exposure and HLA in healthy donors. Clones were read by immunoSEQ multiplex PCR, and TCRdb kept only the in-frame ones, dropping some. The sample has about 73,000 clones, roughly 90% seen once. Germline V CDR1 and CDR2: SGDLS, YYNGEE. The V and J ends lost 4 bases and 4 bases respectively, with 9 bases between them. The CDR3 is made up of 13 amino acids. This clone came up once. The origin of this receptor is a woman aged 18-29 years in good health and CMV-seropositive. The sequenced sample consisted of PBMCs. The chain couples TRBV9 to TRBJ2-1; maybe TRBD1 (6 bases). In nucleotides, the CDR3 is TGTGCCAGCAGCACACAGGGATACAATGAGCAGTTCTTC. Translation gives CASSTQGYNEQFF.